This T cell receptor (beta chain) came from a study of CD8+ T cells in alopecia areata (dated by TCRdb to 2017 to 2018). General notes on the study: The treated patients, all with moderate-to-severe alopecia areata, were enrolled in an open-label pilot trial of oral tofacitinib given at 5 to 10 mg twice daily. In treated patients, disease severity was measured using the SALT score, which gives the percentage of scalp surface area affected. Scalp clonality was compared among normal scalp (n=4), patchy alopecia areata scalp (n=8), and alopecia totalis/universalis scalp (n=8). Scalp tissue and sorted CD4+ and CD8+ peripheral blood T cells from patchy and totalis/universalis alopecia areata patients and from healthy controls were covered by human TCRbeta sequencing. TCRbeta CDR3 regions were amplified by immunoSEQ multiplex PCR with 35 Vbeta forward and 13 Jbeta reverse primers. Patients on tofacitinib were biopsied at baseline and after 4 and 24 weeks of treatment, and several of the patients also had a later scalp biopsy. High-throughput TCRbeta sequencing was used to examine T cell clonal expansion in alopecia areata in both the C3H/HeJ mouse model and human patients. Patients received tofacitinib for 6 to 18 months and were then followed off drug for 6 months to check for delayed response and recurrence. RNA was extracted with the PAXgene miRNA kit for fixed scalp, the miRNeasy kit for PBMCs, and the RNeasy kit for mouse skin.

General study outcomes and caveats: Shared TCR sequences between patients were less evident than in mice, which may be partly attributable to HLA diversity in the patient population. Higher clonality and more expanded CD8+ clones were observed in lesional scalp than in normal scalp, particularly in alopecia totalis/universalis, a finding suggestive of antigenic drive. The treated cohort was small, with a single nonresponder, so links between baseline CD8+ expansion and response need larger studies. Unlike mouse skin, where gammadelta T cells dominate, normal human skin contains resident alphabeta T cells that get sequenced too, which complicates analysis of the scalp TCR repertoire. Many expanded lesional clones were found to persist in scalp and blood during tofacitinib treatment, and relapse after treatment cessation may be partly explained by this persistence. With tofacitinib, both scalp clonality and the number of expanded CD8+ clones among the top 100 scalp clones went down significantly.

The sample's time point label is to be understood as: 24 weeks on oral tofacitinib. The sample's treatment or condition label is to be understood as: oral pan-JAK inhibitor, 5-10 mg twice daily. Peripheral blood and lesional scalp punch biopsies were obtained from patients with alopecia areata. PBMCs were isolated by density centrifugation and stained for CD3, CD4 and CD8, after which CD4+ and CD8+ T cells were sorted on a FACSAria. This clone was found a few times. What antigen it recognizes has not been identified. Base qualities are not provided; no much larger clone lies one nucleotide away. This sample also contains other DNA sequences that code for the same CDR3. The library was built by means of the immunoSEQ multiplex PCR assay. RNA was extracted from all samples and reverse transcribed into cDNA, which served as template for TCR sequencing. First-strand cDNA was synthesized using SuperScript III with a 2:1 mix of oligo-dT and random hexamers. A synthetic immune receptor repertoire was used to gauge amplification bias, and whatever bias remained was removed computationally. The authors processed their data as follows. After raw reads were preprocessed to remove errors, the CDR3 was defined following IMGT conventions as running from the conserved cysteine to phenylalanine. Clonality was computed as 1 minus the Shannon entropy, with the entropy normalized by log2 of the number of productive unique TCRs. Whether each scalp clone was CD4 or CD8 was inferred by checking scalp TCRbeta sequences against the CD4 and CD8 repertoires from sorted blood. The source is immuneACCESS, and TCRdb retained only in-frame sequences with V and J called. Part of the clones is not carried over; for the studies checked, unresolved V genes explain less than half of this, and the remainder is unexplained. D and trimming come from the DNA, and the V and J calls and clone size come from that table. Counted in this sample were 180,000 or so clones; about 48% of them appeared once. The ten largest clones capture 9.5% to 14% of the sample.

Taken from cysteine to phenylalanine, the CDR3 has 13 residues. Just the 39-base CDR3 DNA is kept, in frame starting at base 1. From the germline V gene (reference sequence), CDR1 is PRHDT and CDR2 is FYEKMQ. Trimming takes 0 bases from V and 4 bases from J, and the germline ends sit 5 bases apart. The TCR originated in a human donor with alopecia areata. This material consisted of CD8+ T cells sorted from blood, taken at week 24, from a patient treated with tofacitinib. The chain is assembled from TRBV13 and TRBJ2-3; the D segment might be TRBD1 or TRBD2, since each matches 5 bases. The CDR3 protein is CASSLGGADTQYF. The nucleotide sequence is TGTGCCAGCAGCTTAGGGGGGGCAGATACGCAGTATTTT.